These 15 T cell receptor beta chains were all obtained from the same sample, sequenced in a study of patients and donors after allogeneic stem cell transplantation. TCRdb reprocessed the RT-PCR reads with MiXCR, giving one entry per CDR3 protein. This table holds about 24,000 distinct CDR3 sequences, roughly 43% found once. Sample: blood, either unsorted or a sorted T cell fraction (not recorded which). Receptors were obtained from a human donor who was either an allogeneic HSCT recipient or a stem cell or donor lymphocyte infusion donor (not recorded which). It is not recorded whose cells these are; they may come from a transplant donor.

The rearrangement links TRBV6-5 to TRBJ2-3; 8 bases are shared with TRBD2. Per the germline V gene, CDR1 is MNHEY and CDR2 is SVGAGI. CDR3 size: 16 residues. The V gene end was trimmed by 4 bases and the J gene end by 3 bases; junction bases not matched to a gene: 9. The DNA for the CDR3 is TGTGCCAGCAGTTGGTTTCCTAGCGGGCAAACAGATACGCAGTATTTT. This gives the protein CASSWFPSGQTDTQYF.

The genes are TRBV2 and TRBJ2-4; TRBD1 agrees at 7 bases. The V and J ends lost 6 bases and 0 bases, in that order; junction bases with no gene match: 2. CDR3 length: 14 amino acids. Germline lookup yields CDR1 SNHLY and CDR2 FYNNEI. The CDR3 loop is CASSDREAKNIQYF. The DNA for the CDR3 is TGTGCCAGCAGCGACAGGGAAGCCAAAAACATTCAGTACTTC.

The CDR3 DNA follows: TGCAGTGCTAGGCCTAGCCACGCAAGCTACGAGCAGTTCTTC. As protein: CSARPSHASYEQFF. This chain uses TRBV20-1 with TRBJ2-1, with a tentative D call TRBD2 (5 bases). The ends were cut back, 3 bases at V and 10 bases at J, with 19 bases in the middle. This CDR3 is built from 14 residues. CDR1 is DFQATT and CDR2 is SNEGSKA in the germline V gene (reference sequence).

As concerns this clonotype: The junction does not match germline at one end; this may be a read error. J is TRBJ2-2 and V is TRBV3-1, with 13 bases identical to TRBD2. The germline V gene encodes CDR1 LGHDT and CDR2 YNNKEL (reference sequence). CDR3 length: 17 amino acids. CDR3 in amino acids: CASSQGLAGRGPGEQFF. CDR3 nucleotides: TGTGCCAGCAGCCAGGGACTAGCGGGGAGAGGCCCCGGGGAGCAGTTTTTT.

This chain uses TRBV27 with TRBJ2-2; D may be TRBD1 (5 bases). With 5 bases removed from V and 6 bases from J, the gap between germline ends came to 13 bases. Germline V gives CDR1 MNHEY, CDR2 SMNVEV (reference sequence). The CDR3 is made up of 14 amino acids. The CDR3 DNA is TGTGCCAGCAGTCCCCCAGGGTGGGCCGGGGAGCTGTTTTTT. Its translation is CASSPPGWAGELFF.

Only a few counts were recorded for this clonotype. The V and J genes are TRBV27 and TRBJ1-4; D is perhaps TRBD1 (6 bases). The CDR3 spans 13 residues. In germline, CDR1 is MNHEY, CDR2 SMNVEV (reference sequence). Trimming left V 2 bases short and J 8 bases short, with 9 bases between. The CDR3 DNA reads TGTGCCAGCAGTTTAATGGGGGGCGAAAAACTGTTTTTT. Amino acids: CASSLMGGEKLFF.

This clonotype was seen a few times. V and J are TRBV9 and TRBJ2-7; unclear D gene. Looked up from germline, CDR1 is SGDLS and CDR2 is YYNGEE. The CDR3 runs to 16 residues. The V and J ends lost 4 bases and 0 bases respectively, with 17 bases between them. CDR3 loop: CASSSRPDVSSYEQYF. In DNA, the CDR3 is TGTGCCAGCAGCTCCAGACCCGACGTAAGCTCCTACGAGCAGTACTTC.

V gene TRBV5-1 combines with J gene TRBJ1-1; the D gene is possibly TRBD1 (6 bases). V dropped 3 bases and J dropped 0 bases, with 12 bases sitting between them. Germline V gene sequence: CDR1 SGHRS, CDR2 YFSETQ. CDR3 length equals 15 residues. The CDR3 protein is CASSSKGQMNTEAFF. The CDR3 DNA sequence: TGCGCCAGCAGCTCGAAGGGACAAATGAACACTGAAGCTTTCTTT.

The genes are TRBV25-1 and TRBJ2-7; D might be TRBD1 (6 bases). Germline V gene data show CDR1 as MGHDK and CDR2 as SYGVNS. V was clipped by 10 bases and J by 2 bases, with 15 bases between them. This CDR3 contains 13 residues. The CDR3 spells CATSGDTTYEQYF. CDR3 nucleotide sequence: TGTGCCACCTCCGGGGACACGACCTACGAGCAGTACTTC.

This clonotype was counted between two and nine times. The genes are TRBV3-1 and TRBJ1-1; D gene unclear. The V and J ends lost 4 bases and 8 bases respectively, with 14 bases between them. The CDR3 consists of 13 residues. The V gene's germline CDR1 is LGHDT and CDR2 YNNKEL (reference sequence). In nucleotides, the CDR3 is TGTGCCAGCAGCCTAAATTTCGGGCCCGAAGCTTTCTTT. It is translated as CASSLNFGPEAFF. Supplemented by reference TRBV3-1 and TRBJ1-1, the full variable domain reads DTAVSQTPKYLVTQMGNDKSIKCEQNLGHDTMYWYKQDSKKFLKIMFSYNNKELIINETVPNRFSPKSPDKAHLNLHINSLELGDSAVYFCASSLNFGPEAFFGQGTRLTVV.

The chain is built from TRBV7-6 and TRBJ2-7, with D unclear. Germline values: CDR1 SGHVS, CDR2 FNYEAQ. The V end lost 5 bases, the J end lost 3 bases, and 11 bases lay between the germline ends. The CDR3 extends over 13 amino acids. Here the CDR3 reads CASSVGTYYEQYF. The CDR3 region has the DNA TGTGCCAGCAGCGTGGGAACTTACTACGAGCAGTACTTC. Full variable domain (remainder filled in from reference TRBV7-6 and TRBJ2-7): GAGVSQSPRYKVTKRGQDVALRCDPISGHVSLYWYRQALGQGPEFLTYFNYEAQQDKSGLPNDRFSAERPEGSISTLTIQRTEQRDSAMYRCASSVGTYYEQYFGPGTRLTVT.

This clonotype was detected a few times. The chain joins TRBV28 to TRBJ1-1, with 9 bases matching TRBD1. Germline assignment: CDR1 MDHEN and CDR2 SYDVKM. The CDR3 runs 14 residues. V lost 2 bases and J lost 6; bases outside the gene matches: 4. The CDR3: CASSLIRDRAEAFF. CDR3 nucleotide sequence: TGTGCCAGCAGTTTAATAAGGGACAGGGCTGAAGCTTTCTTT.

V and J are TRBV6-5 and TRBJ1-1; D not certain. The CDR3 is 14 amino acids. V was trimmed by 0 bases and J by 3 bases, leaving 8 bases between them. Per germline, CDR1 MNHEY and CDR2 SVGAGI. The CDR3 here is CASSYSTGDTEAFF. CDR3 coding DNA: TGTGCCAGCAGTTACTCGACTGGGGACACTGAAGCTTTCTTT.

There are a few counts of this clonotype. The chain combines TRBV7-8 with TRBJ1-1; perhaps TRBD1 as D (6 bases). Germline lookup yields CDR1 SGHVS and CDR2 FQNEAQ. V lost 1 base and J 1 base, leaving 19 bases between the germline ends. CDR3 length equals 18 residues. CDR3 sequence (DNA): TGTGCCAGCAGCTTAGGGGCTCCGGGGGGCGCTTGGAACACTGAAGCTTTCTTT. Translating gives CASSLGAPGGAWNTEAFF.

Of note for this clonotype: A single base separates this from a much larger clone, so it may be a read error. V is TRBV5-1 and J is TRBJ1-1; D gene uncertain. Germline V lookup: CDR1 SGHRS, CDR2 YFSETQ. This CDR3 spans 13 amino acids. The V gene lost 3 bases and the J gene lost 6 bases, with 12 bases spanning the gap. The CDR3 spells CASSSALAAEAFF. The CDR3 bases are TGCGCCAGCAGCTCAGCCCTGGCCGCTGAAGCTTTCTTT. The complete variable domain, with remaining parts taken from reference TRBV5-1 and TRBJ1-1, reads KAGVTQTPRYLIKTRGQQVTLSCSPISGHRSVSWYQQTPGQGLQFLFEYFSETQRNKGNFPGRFSGRQFSNSRSEMNVSTLELGDSALYLCASSSALAAEAFFGQGTRLTVV.